This T cell receptor beta chain came from a study of regulatory T cells in long-lasting Graves disease. Study outcomes and limitations: Under persistent disease, TRBV28, TRBJ1-2 and TRBJ2-5 were used preferentially.

Time point in this sample: newly diagnosed GD, antithyroid drugs for less than 3 months. Extracted PBMC RNA gave rise to the TCR library. The guidelines of the American Thyroid Association were the basis for diagnosing Graves' disease. V was cut by 4 bases and J by 5 bases, with 17 bases left in between. CDR3 length: 15 amino acids. Germline loops: CDR1 LGHDT, CDR2 YNNKEL (reference sequence). In building TCR beta libraries, iRepertoire HTBI primers were used together with Arm-PCR of CDR3 regions. Each CDR3 protein is one row after TCRdb ran MiXCR on the multiplex PCR reads. The table shows more than 450,000 distinct CDR3 sequences, with 12% occurring only once. This clonotype appeared many times. Antigen specificity is unknown. This same sample was also part of a study on T cells in Graves' hyperthyroidism and ophthalmopathy. This second report adds: The hyperthyroidism was newly diagnosed and had lasted under 2 months; the patients were aged 18 to 65. Blood also showed most of the thyroid clonotypes that were expanded above 0.001.

The chain recombines TRBV3-1 with TRBJ1-1; D may be TRBD1 (5 bases). The source is a woman aged 25 to 39 with Graves disease. Sequencing used peripheral blood mononuclear cells (PBMCs), obtained at new diagnosis, from a patient treated with antithyroid drugs. CDR3 region: CASSRVRGAETEAFF. The CDR3 DNA is TGTGCCAGCAGCCGAGTAAGGGGTGCCGAAACTGAAGCTTTCTTT.